This T cell receptor (beta chain) is drawn from a study of CD8 T cells in Susac syndrome. The RNA, about 0.45 to 1 ug, was put through reverse transcription using random hexamers. TCRdb ran MiXCR on the immunoSEQ multiplex PCR reads and lists one entry per CDR3 protein. There are some 26,000 distinct CDR3 sequences in the sample; 85% to 95% occur only once, and 0.63% lies in the top ten. Trimming removed 2 bases from V and 3 bases from J, with 11 bases in between. The CDR3 contains 14 residues. The V call is TRBV12-3 or TRBV12-4, the J call TRBJ2-7, with D possibly being TRBD2 (6 bases). Sequencing was carried out using CD8+ T cells from PBMCs. The receptor comes from a human donor with Susac syndrome. This CDR3 is CASSLRGIGYEQYF. The CDR3 DNA follows: TGTGCCAGCAGTTTACGGGGGATAGGCTACGAGCAGTACTTC.